The next 32 T cell receptor beta chains were all read from a single sample in a study of cytomegalovirus exposure and HLA in healthy donors. The PCR used 60 Vbeta and 13 Jbeta primers. The table came from immunoSEQ multiplex PCR; TCRdb's copy has only in-frame clones and leaves some out. The sample has 70,000 or so clones, and its top ten clones hold roughly 0.8%. Sequences were obtained from PBMCs. The source is a boy younger than 18 in good health and CMV-seronegative.

The chain has TRBV2 and TRBJ2-1; D remains unclear. Trimming left V 5 bases short and J 3 bases short, with 11 bases between. Germline V lookup: CDR1 SNHLY, CDR2 FYNNEI. This CDR3 is 14 amino acids long. CDR3 in amino acids: CASSSLVVYNEQFF. CDR3 bases: TGTGCCAGCAGTAGTCTAGTGGTCTACAATGAGCAGTTCTTC. Full variable domain (remainder filled in from reference TRBV2 and TRBJ2-1): EPEVTQTPSHQVTQMGQEVILRCVPISNHLYFYWYRQILGQKVEFLVSFYNNEISEKSEIFDDQFSVERPDGSNFTLKIRSTKLEDSAMYFCASSSLVVYNEQFFGPGTRLTVL.

The chain employs TRBV6-5 and TRBJ2-6; D unresolved. The CDR3 is 13 amino acids. Deletions cut 5 bases from V and 1 base from J, with 3 bases between. Germline V gene lookup returns CDR1 MNHEY and CDR2 SVGAGI. DNA of the CDR3: TGTGCCAGCAGTGTATCTGGGGCCAACGTCCTGACTTTC. This encodes CASSVSGANVLTF.

V gene TRBV5-1 combines with J gene TRBJ1-6; perhaps TRBD1 as D (6 bases). The CDR3 has 20 amino acids. Germline values: CDR1 SGHRS, CDR2 YFSETQ. V lost 1 base and J 3 bases, leaving 23 bases between the germline ends. CDR3 amino acids: CASSLYVGTKKANYNSPLHF. In DNA form, the CDR3 reads TGCGCCAGCAGCTTGTACGTTGGGACAAAGAAAGCGAACTATAATTCACCCCTCCACTTT.

The rearrangement joins TRBV18 to TRBJ2-2; 10 bases fit TRBD1. After removal of 4 bases from V and 3 bases from J, the junction contained 8 bases not matched to a gene. Germline V gene sequence: CDR1 KGHSH, CDR2 LQKENI. There are 17 residues in the CDR3. Here the CDR3 reads CASSLKGTGVDTGELFF. CDR3 nucleotides: TGTGCCAGCTCACTAAAAGGGACAGGGGTTGACACCGGGGAGCTGTTTTTT.

The chain employs TRBV6-5 and TRBJ2-7, with 10 bases that match TRBD2. Germline values: CDR1 MNHEY, CDR2 SVGAGI. V was pared by 6 bases and J by 3 bases, with 8 bases of the junction left unmatched. The CDR3 is 15 amino acids. CDR3 loop: CASRDTSGKIYEQYF. The CDR3 DNA is TGTGCCAGCAGGGATACTAGCGGGAAAATCTACGAGCAGTACTTC.

This sequence joins TRBV15 and TRBJ2-7; D perhaps matches TRBD1 (6 bases). Trimming took 1 base from V and 2 from J, leaving 12 bases between them. The germline V gene encodes CDR1 LNHNV and CDR2 YYDKDF (reference sequence). The CDR3 spans 15 residues. In DNA, the CDR3 is TGTGCCACCAGCAGAGCGGACAGTGGGACCTACGAGCAGTACTTC. Its protein is CATSRADSGTYEQYF.

The rearrangement uses TRBV2 and TRBJ2-3; possibly TRBD1 for D (6 bases). Germline values: CDR1 SNHLY, CDR2 FYNNEI. The CDR3 sequence is 13 residues long. V lost 7 bases and J lost 3, with 11 bases in between. The CDR3: CASTGTKTDTQYF. The CDR3, as DNA: TGTGCCAGCACAGGGACAAAAACAGATACGCAGTATTTT.

CDR3 bases: TGTGCCAGCAGCGTAGATAGCAGTCTCCGAGAAAAACTGTTTTTT. This gives the protein CASSVDSSLREKLFF. The V gene is TRBV9, the J gene TRBJ1-4; D remains unclear. Germline V gene sequence: CDR1 SGDLS, CDR2 YYNGEE. The length of the CDR3 is 15 residues. The V end lost 0 bases, the J end lost 8 bases, and 14 bases lay between the germline ends.

This chain links TRBV10-3 with TRBJ1-1, with 7 bases aligning to TRBD1. The germline V gene encodes CDR1 ENHRY and CDR2 SYGVKD. The ends lost 11 bases at V and 1 base at J; junction bases unmatched: 7. This CDR3 has 13 amino acids. The CDR3: CAAVTGPNTEAFF. Written as DNA, the CDR3 is TGTGCCGCCGTGACAGGGCCGAACACTGAAGCTTTCTTT.

The V call is TRBV15, the J call TRBJ2-5; maybe TRBD1 (5 bases). V lost 0 bases and J 3 bases, leaving 11 bases between the germline ends. Per the germline V gene, CDR1 is LNHNV and CDR2 is YYDKDF (reference sequence). The CDR3 is 15 residues long. The CDR3 DNA reads as TGTGCCACCAGCAGAGATTATGTCAGGGAAGAGACCCAGTACTTC. Amino acid sequence: CATSRDYVREETQYF.

This sequence joins TRBV6-4 and TRBJ1-1; D uncertain. Germline CDR1 is MRHNA and CDR2 is SNTAGT. The CDR3 contains 13 residues. The V end lost 2 bases, the J end lost 1 base, and 5 bases lay between the germline ends. Written as DNA, the CDR3 is TGTGCCAGCAGTGACCGGTGGAACACTGAAGCTTTCTTT. It encodes CASSDRWNTEAFF.

V and J are TRBV15 and TRBJ2-1; 7 positions match TRBD1. This CDR3 contains 15 residues. V shed 0 bases, J shed 7 bases, and the junction held 6 bases outside the gene matches. Germline CDR1 and CDR2: LNHNV and YYDKDF (reference sequence). This chain's CDR3 is CATSRDDRAGNEQFF. CDR3 bases: TGTGCCACCAGCAGAGATGACAGGGCTGGGAATGAGCAGTTCTTC.

The genes are TRBV18 and TRBJ2-7; D uncertain. This CDR3 spans 14 amino acids. The V gene's germline CDR1 is KGHSH and CDR2 LQKENI. V was cut by 6 bases and J by 2 bases, with 14 bases left in between. CDR3 amino acids: CASSAQLTPYEQYF. The CDR3 nucleotides are TGTGCCAGCTCCGCTCAACTAACTCCCTACGAGCAGTACTTC.

This rearrangement joins TRBV6-1 to TRBJ2-6; no reliable D call. The CDR3 consists of 16 residues. The germline gives CDR1 MNHNS, CDR2 SASEGT. The ends were cut back, 0 bases at V and 0 bases at J, with 6 bases in the middle. CDR3 sequence: CASSEASLSGANVLTF. The CDR3 region has the DNA TGTGCCAGCAGTGAAGCCTCCCTCTCTGGGGCCAACGTCCTGACTTTC.

The gene calls are TRBV5-6 and TRBJ1-2; 8 positions agree with TRBD1. The CDR3 loop spans 15 amino acids. Germline V lookup: CDR1 SGHDT, CDR2 YYEEEE. After removal of 1 base from V and 2 bases from J, the junction contained 4 bases not matched to a gene. The CDR3 DNA reads TGTGCCAGCAGCTTGTTTCCAGGGGGCAACTATGGCTACACCTTC. Translating it yields CASSLFPGGNYGYTF.

The V and J genes are TRBV18 and TRBJ1-2; TRBD1 agrees at 7 bases. CDR3 length: 15 residues. Germline V gives CDR1 KGHSH, CDR2 LQKENI. Losses at the gene ends were 6 bases for V and 2 bases for J; bases not matched to a gene: 9. This CDR3 reads CASSTGQGGNYGYTF. CDR3 DNA sequence: TGTGCCAGCTCTACAGGGCAGGGGGGAAACTATGGCTACACCTTC.

Comments on this clone: Germline and junction disagree at one end, which may indicate a read error. The chain is built from TRBV30 and TRBJ1-1; no reliable D call. Germline V gene lookup returns CDR1 GTSNPN and CDR2 SVGIG (reference sequence). This CDR3 has 11 residues. DNA of the CDR3: TGTGCCTGGAGTACCGACGCGGGTACTCGTTTT. Translating gives CAWSTDAGTRF.

The chain combines TRBV5-1 with TRBJ2-2; no clear D gene. Germline CDR1 reads SGHRS; CDR2 reads YFSETQ. Trimming removed 4 bases from V and 8 bases from J, with 24 bases in between. This CDR3 region has 17 residues. DNA of the CDR3: TGCGCCAGCAGCGTGGACGGTGTAGGCATCGGAGTTGGGGAGCTGTTTTTT. As protein: CASSVDGVGIGVGELFF.

The J gene is TRBJ2-2, the V gene TRBV30, with 9 nucleotides matching TRBD2. Germline lookup yields CDR1 GTSNPN and CDR2 SVGIG (reference sequence). This CDR3 comprises 14 residues. V gave up 3 bases and J gave up 8 bases; unmatched junction bases: 7. CDR3 sequence reads: CAWRTSGAPGELFF. In DNA, the CDR3 is TGTGCCTGGAGGACTAGCGGTGCCCCTGGGGAGCTGTTTTTT.

The rearrangement joins TRBV29-1 to TRBJ1-1, with 7 bases aligning to TRBD1. The CDR3 has 14 residues. CDR1 and CDR2 (germline): SQVTM, ANQGSEA. The ends lost 7 bases at V and 5 bases at J; junction bases unmatched: 13. CDR3 loop: CSELQGMVGTEAFF. The CDR3, as DNA: TGCAGCGAGTTACAGGGGATGGTAGGGACTGAAGCTTTCTTT.

The chain uses TRBV5-6 and TRBJ1-2; D is uncertain. Germline lookup yields CDR1 SGHDT and CDR2 YYEEEE. V shed 0 bases and J shed 4 bases, with 10 bases lying between them. CDR3 length: 14 residues. The CDR3 is CASSLAVQPYGYTF. CDR3 nucleotides: TGTGCCAGCAGCTTGGCCGTACAGCCCTATGGCTACACCTTC.

The chain combines TRBV4-1 with TRBJ2-5; 10 nucleotides match TRBD1. The J call may be mistaken, given a closer DNA end match to TRBJ2-7. The CDR3 is made up of 15 amino acids. Germline V gives CDR1 MGHRA, CDR2 YSYEKL. The CDR3: CASSLGTGAHYEQYF. As DNA, the CDR3 is TGCGCCAGCAGCCTGGGGACAGGGGCTCACTACGAGCAGTACTTC.

CDR3 sequence (DNA): TGCGCCAGCAGCCAACCCGGGACAGGGACGGAGCAGTTCTTC. It translates to CASSQPGTGTEQFF. V gene TRBV4-1 combines with J gene TRBJ2-1; 9 positions match TRBD1. This CDR3 comprises 14 residues. The ends lost 2 bases at V and 10 bases at J; junction bases unmatched: 6. The V gene's germline CDR1 is MGHRA and CDR2 YSYEKL.

The chain combines TRBV30 with TRBJ1-5; D is uncertain. The germline V gene has CDR1 GTSNPN and CDR2 SVGIG (reference sequence). V gave up 3 bases and J gave up 10 bases, with 19 bases separating them. The CDR3 has 14 residues. In DNA form, the CDR3 reads TGTGCCTGGAGCCTAGGAGTCGAACTAGGTCCCCAGCATTTT. This codes for CAWSLGVELGPQHF.

V is TRBV5-1 and J is TRBJ1-3; D not resolved. Trimming removed 0 bases from V and 1 base from J, with 11 bases in between. The germline CDR1 and CDR2 sequences are SGHRS and YFSETQ. The CDR3 is made up of 16 amino acids. The chain's CDR3 is CASSLDGGGSGNTIYF. CDR3 sequence (DNA): TGCGCCAGCAGCTTGGACGGTGGTGGTTCTGGAAACACCATATATTTT.

For this clone: At one end the junction does not follow the germline gene, possibly because of a read error. As DNA, the CDR3 is TGTGCCAGCAGCGTATCCTTGGACAGGGTGCGCACAGATAAGCAGTATTTT. The encoded protein is CASSVSLDRVRTDKQYF. The chain employs TRBV9 and TRBJ2-3, with 8 bases identical to TRBD1. CDR3 length: 17 amino acids. The V gene's germline CDR1 is SGDLS and CDR2 YYNGEE.

This chain links TRBV5-1 with TRBJ2-7; TRBD2 is a possible D gene (6 bases). Trimming stripped 3 bases from V and 4 bases from J, with 14 bases between. CDR1 SGHRS and CDR2 YFSETQ come from the germline V gene. The CDR3 sequence is 14 residues long. As DNA, the CDR3 is TGCGCCAGCAGCTGGGGGGTTGAGAAATACGAGCAGTACTTC. This sequence encodes CASSWGVEKYEQYF.

The chain couples TRBV5-6 to TRBJ2-7; no definite D call. The CDR3 covers 12 residues. CDR1 and CDR2 from the germline V gene are SGHDT and YYEEEE. V lost 1 base and J 4 bases, leaving 6 bases between the germline ends. The CDR3 bases are TGTGCCAGCAGCTTGTACTTATACGAGCAGTACTTC. Its translation: CASSLYLYEQYF.

This rearrangement joins TRBV30 to TRBJ1-2; D is unclear. The V gene's germline CDR1 is GTSNPN and CDR2 SVGIG (reference sequence). The CDR3 has 13 amino acids. V was trimmed by 0 bases and J by 12 bases, leaving 17 bases between them. The DNA of the CDR3 is TGTGCCTGGAGTGTATTTGTGCGTGGAGCCCACACCTTC. Protein product: CAWSVFVRGAHTF.

This chain connects TRBV4-3 to TRBJ2-7; D possibly corresponds to TRBD1 (6 bases). CDR1 LGHNA and CDR2 YSLEER come from the germline V gene. The CDR3 covers 16 residues. The germline V and J ends were trimmed by 0 bases and 3 bases, with 15 bases remaining between them. As DNA, the CDR3 is TGCGCCAGCAGCCAAGATAGGACGACAGGAGTCTACGAGCAGTACTTC. Its protein product is CASSQDRTTGVYEQYF.

The genes are TRBV29-1 and TRBJ1-1; 7 bases are shared with TRBD1. This CDR3 comprises 14 residues. Germline loops: CDR1 SQVTM, CDR2 ANQGSEA. V gave up 5 bases and J gave up 3 bases; unmatched junction bases: 9. The CDR3 sequence is CSVPRTGEDTEAFF. The CDR3 DNA reads TGCAGCGTTCCCCGGACAGGAGAGGACACTGAAGCTTTCTTT.

The chain carries TRBV1 and TRBJ2-7; TRBD2 is the table's D call and was not checked against the DNA. TRBV1 is tagged as a pseudogene. The CDR3 is 17 residues long. The CDR3 nucleotides read TGCACCAGCAGCCTCTCCACCCGGACTAGAATTATCCACGAGCAGTACTTC. The encoded protein is CTSSLSTRTRIIHEQYF.